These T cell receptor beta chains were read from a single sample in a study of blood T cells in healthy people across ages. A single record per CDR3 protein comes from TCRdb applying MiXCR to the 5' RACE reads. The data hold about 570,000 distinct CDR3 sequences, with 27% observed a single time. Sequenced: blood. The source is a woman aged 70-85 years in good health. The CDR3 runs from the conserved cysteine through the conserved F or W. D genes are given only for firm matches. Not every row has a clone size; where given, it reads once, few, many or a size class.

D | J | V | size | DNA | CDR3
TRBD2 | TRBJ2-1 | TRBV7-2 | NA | TGTGCCAGCAGCTTAAGAAGCGGGGGGGCGGGCTCCTACAATGAACAGTTCTTC | CASSLRSGGAGSYNEQFF
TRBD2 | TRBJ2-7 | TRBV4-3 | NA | TGCGCCAACAGCCAAGAATTAGCGGGGGGCTCCGCCTACGAGCAGTACTTC | CANSQELAGGSAYEQYF
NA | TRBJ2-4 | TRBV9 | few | TGTGCCAGCAGCGTATCCCCCCGGGGAGCCAAAAACATTCAGTACTTC | CASSVSPRGAKNIQYF
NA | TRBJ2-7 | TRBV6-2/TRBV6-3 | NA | TGTGCCAGCAATCCTGACAGCCGCTACGAGCAGTACTTC | CASNPDSRYEQYF
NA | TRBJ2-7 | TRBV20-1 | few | TGCAGTGCTAGAGATCGGGAGACGTTGGGCTACGAGCAGTACTTC | CSARDRETLGYEQYF
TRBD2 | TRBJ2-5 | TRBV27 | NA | TGTGCCAGCAGAGCGGGGACGGGGTGGGGAGAAGAGACCCAGTACTTC | CASRAGTGWGEETQYF
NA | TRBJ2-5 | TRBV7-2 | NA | TGCGCCAGCAGCTCCCAAATGGGAAAACAAGAGACCCAGTACTTC | CASSSQMGKQETQYF
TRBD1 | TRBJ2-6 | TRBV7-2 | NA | TGTGCCAGCAGCTTAGTTGCAGGGGGCTATACTGGGGCCAACGTCCTGACTTTC | CASSLVAGGYTGANVLTF
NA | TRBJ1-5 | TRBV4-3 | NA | TGCGCCAGCAGCCAAGATCTTCGGAGCGGGCAGCCCCAGCATTTT | CASSQDLRSGQPQHF
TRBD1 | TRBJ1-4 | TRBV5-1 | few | TGCGCCAGCAGCTTGGGGGGACAGGGACCAACTAATGAAAAACTGTTTTTT | CASSLGGQGPTNEKLFF
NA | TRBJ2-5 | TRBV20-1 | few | TGCAGTGCTAATGACCTCGGTAGGGAGGATCGGGAGACCCAGTACTTC | CSANDLGREDRETQYF
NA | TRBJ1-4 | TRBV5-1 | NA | TGCGCCAGCAGCTTGGGGTGGGAGACTAATGAAAAACTGTTTTTT | CASSLGWETNEKLFF
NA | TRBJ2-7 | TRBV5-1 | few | TGCGCCAGCAGCCGGGGAAACGGGGGAGTCGAGCAGTACTTC | CASSRGNGGVEQYF
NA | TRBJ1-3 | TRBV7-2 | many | TGTGCCAGCAGCCCAGGGACTGGAAACACCATATATTTT | CASSPGTGNTIYF
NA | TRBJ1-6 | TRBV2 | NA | TGTGCCAGCAGTGAAGGGGCTTCACCCCTCCACTTT | CASSEGASPLHF
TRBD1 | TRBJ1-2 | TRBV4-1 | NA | TGCGCCAGCAGCCAAGGGGACAGACTTAACTATGGCTACACCTTC | CASSQGDRLNYGYTF
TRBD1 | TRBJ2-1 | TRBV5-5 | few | TGTGCCAGCAGGGCACGTCGGGACAGGGGAGCCCGGGAGCAGTTCTTC | CASRARRDRGAREQFF
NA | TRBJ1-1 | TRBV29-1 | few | TGCAGCGGGAACAGGGATAACACTGAAGCTTTCTTT | CSGNRDNTEAFF
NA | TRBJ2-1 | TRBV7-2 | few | TGTGCCAGCAGCTTGGATGTGGGTGAGCAGTTCTTC | CASSLDVGEQFF
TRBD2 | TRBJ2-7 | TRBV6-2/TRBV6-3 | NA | TGTGCCAGCATCCCCACCCGACTAGCGGAAACCTACGAGCAGTACTTC | CASIPTRLAETYEQYF
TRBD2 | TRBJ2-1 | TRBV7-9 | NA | TGTGCCAGCAGCTTAGAGGAGCGGGAGGTCTCAAATGAGCAGTTCTTC | CASSLEEREVSNEQFF
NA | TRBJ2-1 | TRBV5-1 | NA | TGCGCCAGCAGCTTTACTGGGGGGGCAGGCAATGAGCAGTTCTTC | CASSFTGGAGNEQFF
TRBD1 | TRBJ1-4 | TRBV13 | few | TGTGCCAGCAGCTCCCCCGGGACAGGGAATGAGAAACTGTTTTTT | CASSSPGTGNEKLFF
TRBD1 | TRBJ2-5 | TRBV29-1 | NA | TGCAGCGTTGTCGACAGGGAAGACCAAGAGACCCAGTACTTC | CSVVDREDQETQYF